This T cell receptor (beta chain) appears in the sequencing data of a study of beta chain features in type 1 diabetes. Study as a whole: Sorted cells examined across all samples numbered 107,917,701.

Findings and limits, study-wide: Diminished insertions and augmented deletions at VDJ junctions characterized type 1 diabetes patients.

The CDR3 length is 20 residues. Germline values: CDR1 MNHEY, CDR2 SMNVEV (reference sequence). V lost 6 bases and J lost 0; bases outside the gene matches: 15. Stem cell-like memory, regulatory, central memory and naive CD4+ cells were sorted via CD45RO/CCR7/CD25/CD127/CD95/CD27. cDNA synthesis used the whole RNA isolate, giving expressed TCRB sequences. Data came from immunoSEQ multiplex PCR; TCRdb stores just in-frame clones and leaves some out. This table has 810,000 or so clones, 17% appearing once. This clone was counted between two and nine times. Antigen unknown. Sequencing input: naive CD4+ T cells from blood. The V call is TRBV27, the J call TRBJ2-1; 12 bases are shared with TRBD2. The source of this sequence is a woman aged 18-29 years in good health. CDR3: CASRTLTSGSIRSSYNEQFF. The DNA of the CDR3 is TGTGCCAGCAGGACCCTGACTAGCGGGAGTATTCGTAGCTCCTACAATGAGCAGTTCTTC.